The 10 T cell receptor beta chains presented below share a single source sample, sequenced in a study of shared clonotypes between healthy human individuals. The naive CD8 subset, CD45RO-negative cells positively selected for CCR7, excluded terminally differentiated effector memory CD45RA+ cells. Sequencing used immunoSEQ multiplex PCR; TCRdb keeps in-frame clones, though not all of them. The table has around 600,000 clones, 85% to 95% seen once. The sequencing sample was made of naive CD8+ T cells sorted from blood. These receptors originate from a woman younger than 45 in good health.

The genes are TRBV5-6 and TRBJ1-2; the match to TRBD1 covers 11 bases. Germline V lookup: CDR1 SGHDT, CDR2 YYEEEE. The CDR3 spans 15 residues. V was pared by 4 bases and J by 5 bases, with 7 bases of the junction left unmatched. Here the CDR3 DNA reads TGTGCCAGCAGCGGATGGACAGGGGGCTTTTATGGCTACACCTTC. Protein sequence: CASSGWTGGFYGYTF. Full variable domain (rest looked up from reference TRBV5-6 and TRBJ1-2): DAGVTQSPTHLIKTRGQQVTLRCSPKSGHDTVSWYQQALGQGPQFIFQYYEEEERQRGNFPDRFSGHQFPNYSSELNVNALLLGDSALYLCASSGWTGGFYGYTFGSGTRLTVV.

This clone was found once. The CDR3 here is CASSMDNSPLHF. The DNA for the CDR3 is TGTGCCAGCAGCATGGATAATTCACCCCTCCACTTT. The chain uses TRBV7-9 and TRBJ1-6; no firm D call. Germline V gene data show CDR1 as SEHNR and CDR2 as FQNEAQ (reference sequence). The CDR3 spans 12 residues. Deletions cut 5 bases from V and 5 bases from J, with 4 bases between.

CDR3 DNA sequence: TGTGCCAGCAGCTTAGGGCAGGGGCACCCCTACGAGCAGTACTTC. Translated, it gives CASSLGQGHPYEQYF. The gene calls are TRBV7-9 and TRBJ2-7, with a possible D match to TRBD1 (6 bases). Trimming removed 1 base from V and 2 bases from J, with 12 bases in between. Germline lookup yields CDR1 SEHNR and CDR2 FQNEAQ (reference sequence). The CDR3 covers 15 residues.

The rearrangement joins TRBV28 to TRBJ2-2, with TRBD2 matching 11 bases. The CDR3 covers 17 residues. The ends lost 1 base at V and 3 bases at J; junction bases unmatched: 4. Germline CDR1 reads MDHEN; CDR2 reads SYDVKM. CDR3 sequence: CASSLFLAGGHTGELFF. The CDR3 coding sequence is TGTGCCAGCAGTTTATTCCTAGCGGGAGGACACACCGGGGAGCTGTTTTTT.

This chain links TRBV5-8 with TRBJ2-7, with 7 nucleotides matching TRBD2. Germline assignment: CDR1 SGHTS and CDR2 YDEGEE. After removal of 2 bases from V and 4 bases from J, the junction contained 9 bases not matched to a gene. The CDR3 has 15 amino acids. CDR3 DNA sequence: TGTGCCAGCAGCTTCCCCCCCCGCGGGGGATACGAGCAGTACTTC. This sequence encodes CASSFPPRGGYEQYF.

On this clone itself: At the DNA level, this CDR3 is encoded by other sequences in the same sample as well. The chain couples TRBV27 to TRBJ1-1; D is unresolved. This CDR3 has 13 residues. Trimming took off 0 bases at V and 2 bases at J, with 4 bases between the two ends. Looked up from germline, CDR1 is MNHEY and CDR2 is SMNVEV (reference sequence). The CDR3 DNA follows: TGTGCCAGCAGTTTATCCCCCAACACTGAAGCTTTCTTT. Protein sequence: CASSLSPNTEAFF.

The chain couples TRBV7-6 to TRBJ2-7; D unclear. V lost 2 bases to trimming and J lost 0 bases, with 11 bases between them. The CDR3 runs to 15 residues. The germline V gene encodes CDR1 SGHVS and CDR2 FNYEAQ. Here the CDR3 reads CASSLYESPSYEQYF. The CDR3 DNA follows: TGTGCCAGCAGCTTATACGAATCCCCCTCCTACGAGCAGTACTTC. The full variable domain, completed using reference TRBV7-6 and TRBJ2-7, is GAGVSQSPRYKVTKRGQDVALRCDPISGHVSLYWYRQALGQGPEFLTYFNYEAQQDKSGLPNDRFSAERPEGSISTLTIQRTEQRDSAMYRCASSLYESPSYEQYFGPGTRLTVT.

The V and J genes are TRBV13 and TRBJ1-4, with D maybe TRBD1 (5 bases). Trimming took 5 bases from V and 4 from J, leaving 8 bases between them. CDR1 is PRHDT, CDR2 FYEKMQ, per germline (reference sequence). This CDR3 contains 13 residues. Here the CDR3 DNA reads TGTGCCAGCAGCGAGGGGAATAATGAAAAACTGTTTTTT. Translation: CASSEGNNEKLFF.

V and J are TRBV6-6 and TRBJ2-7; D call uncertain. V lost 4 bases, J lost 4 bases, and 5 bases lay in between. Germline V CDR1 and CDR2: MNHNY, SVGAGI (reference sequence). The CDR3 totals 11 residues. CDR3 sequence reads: CASSSDYEQYF. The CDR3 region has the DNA TGTGCCAGCAGTTCCGATTACGAGCAGTACTTC.

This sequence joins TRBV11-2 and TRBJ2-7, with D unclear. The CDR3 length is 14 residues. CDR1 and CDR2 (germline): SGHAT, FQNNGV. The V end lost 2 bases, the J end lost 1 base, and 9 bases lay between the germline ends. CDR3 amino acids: CASSLSDQSYEQYF. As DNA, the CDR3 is TGTGCCAGCAGCTTAAGCGACCAGTCCTACGAGCAGTACTTC.